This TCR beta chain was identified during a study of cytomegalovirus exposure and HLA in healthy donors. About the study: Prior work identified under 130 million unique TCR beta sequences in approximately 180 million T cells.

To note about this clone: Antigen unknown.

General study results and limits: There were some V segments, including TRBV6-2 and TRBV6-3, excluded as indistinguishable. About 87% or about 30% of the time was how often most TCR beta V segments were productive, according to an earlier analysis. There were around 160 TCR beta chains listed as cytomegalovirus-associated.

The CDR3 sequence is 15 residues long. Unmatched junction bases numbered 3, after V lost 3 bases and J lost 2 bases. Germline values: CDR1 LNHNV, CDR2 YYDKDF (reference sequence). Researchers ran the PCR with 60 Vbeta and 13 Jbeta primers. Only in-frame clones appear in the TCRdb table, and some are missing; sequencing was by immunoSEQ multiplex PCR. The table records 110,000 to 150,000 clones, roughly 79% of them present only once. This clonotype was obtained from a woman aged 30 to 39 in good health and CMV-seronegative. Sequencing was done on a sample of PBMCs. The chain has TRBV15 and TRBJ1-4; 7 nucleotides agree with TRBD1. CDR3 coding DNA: TGTGCCACCAGCAGCGACAGGGCCACTAATGAAAAACTGTTTTTT. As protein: CATSSDRATNEKLFF.